A selection of T cell receptor beta chains follows, all from one sample in a study of cytomegalovirus exposure and HLA in healthy donors. TCRdb's table, derived via immunoSEQ multiplex PCR, lists solely in-frame clones and lacks some. The sample records 110,000 to 150,000 clones, around 80% being singletons. Material: PBMCs. Every receptor here comes from a boy aged 2 to 9 in good health and CMV-seronegative. The CDR3 runs from the conserved cysteine through the conserved F or W. A D gene is named only where the DNA matches it firmly. Size tells how often a clone was seen (once, few, many) or the class of an expanded clone, and some rows leave it out.

clone size,V gene,J gene,D gene,CDR3 DNA,CDR3 protein
-,TRBV6-5,TRBJ2-7,TRBD1,TGTGCCAGCAGTTACCAACGGGACAGGGGGTACGAGCAGTACTTC,CASSYQRDRGYEQYF
-,TRBV4-3,TRBJ2-3,TRBD2,TGCGCCAGCACCCCCGGCCTAGCGGAGGGAGATACGCAGTATTTT,CASTPGLAEGDTQYF
-,TRBV2,TRBJ1-2,TRBD1,TGTGCCAGCAGTGGGACAGGGGACGGCTACACCTTC,CASSGTGDGYTF
-,TRBV7-2,TRBJ2-1,TRBD2,TGTGCCAGCAGCTTAACGGTTAGCGGGAGCTCCTACAATGAGCAGTTCTTC,CASSLTVSGSSYNEQFF
-,TRBV6-6,TRBJ2-7,-,TGTGCCAGCAGGTCTATTGATTGGTCCCACGAGCAGTACTTC,CASRSIDWSHEQYF
once,TRBV6-6,TRBJ2-2,-,TGTGCCAGCAGTGACCAGGGCCCCGGGGAGCTGTTTTTT,CASSDQGPGELFF
-,TRBV11-3,TRBJ1-1,-,TGTGCCAGCAGCCTGGGAGGAGGGTTCAAGGCTGAAGCTTTCTTT,CASSLGGGFKAEAFF
-,TRBV4-2,TRBJ2-2,TRBD2,TGTGCCAGCAGCCAAGGGACTAGCTTACCCGGGGAGCTGTTTTTT,CASSQGTSLPGELFF
-,TRBV6-4,TRBJ2-1,TRBD2,TGTGCCAGCAGCGCCCAAGCGGGGGCTTACAATGAGCAGTTCTTC,CASSAQAGAYNEQFF
-,TRBV5-4,TRBJ2-1,TRBD1,TGTGCCAGCAGCTCGCCTGACAGGACAGGGGATTACAATGAGCAGTTCTTC,CASSSPDRTGDYNEQFF
-,TRBV5-8,TRBJ2-1,-,TGTGCCAGCAGAGCAGGGCGCAATGAGCAGTTCTTC,CASRAGRNEQFF
-,TRBV28,TRBJ2-7,-,TGTGCCATCGGCGGGAATCGCGCCTACGAGCAGTACTTC,CAIGGNRAYEQYF
-,TRBV7-2,TRBJ1-2,-,TGTGCCAGCATCGCTACAGGGTTCTATGGCTACACCTTC,CASIATGFYGYTF
-,TRBV9,TRBJ1-2,TRBD1,TGTGCCAGCAGCGCGAGTACAGGGGCGCGAGGCTACACCTTC,CASSASTGARGYTF
few,TRBV6-5,TRBJ1-1,TRBD1,TGTGCCAGCAGCCCAAGACAGGGGGGTAGAACTGAAGCTTTCTTT,CASSPRQGGRTEAFF
-,TRBV7-3,TRBJ1-1,-,TGTGCCAGCAGCTTATCGGGCACTGAAGCTTTCTTT,CASSLSGTEAFF
-,TRBV7-3,TRBJ1-1,-,TGTGCCAGCAGCTCCGAGGGACATCCCTTCAGGGACACTGAAGCTTTCTTT,CASSSEGHPFRDTEAFF
-,TRBV18,TRBJ1-4,-,TGTGCCAGCTCACCGTGGGGGGATCCTAATGAAAAACTGTTTTTT,CASSPWGDPNEKLFF
-,TRBV7-2,TRBJ1-6,-,TGTGCCAGCAGCCGAGTCCCTAGGGGTTCACCCCTCCACTTT,CASSRVPRGSPLHF
-,TRBV4-1,TRBJ1-4,-,TGCGCCAGCAGCCAAGACCCACAACCGGGGGGATTGGGGGAAAAACTGTTTTTT,CASSQDPQPGGLGEKLFF
few,TRBV4-1,TRBJ1-4,-,TGCGCCAGCAGCCAACAGGGAAAACTGTTTTTT,CASSQQGKLFF
-,TRBV11-1,TRBJ2-7,TRBD2,TGTGCCAGCAGCTTAAGGTTTATCCAGCGGGGGGACTACGAGCAGTACTTC,CASSLRFIQRGDYEQYF
-,TRBV28,TRBJ1-5,TRBD1,TGTGCCAGCAGTTTCTTCGACAGGGGGACAAATCAGCCCCAGCATTTT,CASSFFDRGTNQPQHF
-,TRBV5-6,TRBJ1-1,-,TGTGCCAGCAACTTCCGCGTATTAAGTCTGAACACTGAAGCTTTCTTT,CASNFRVLSLNTEAFF
-,TRBV6-5,TRBJ2-1,-,TGTGCCAGCAGTTACTCGCAGGTCCCATCCTACAATGCGCAGTTCTTC,CASSYSQVPSYNAQFF
-,TRBV5-5,TRBJ1-5,-,TGTGCCAGCAGCTTGGTTGGAACAGTGAATAGCAATCAGCCCCAGCATTTT,CASSLVGTVNSNQPQHF
-,TRBV18,TRBJ1-3,-,TGTGCCAGCTCACCAAAAGATCGCCCGAGTGCTGGAAACACCATATATTTT,CASSPKDRPSAGNTIYF
-,TRBV9,TRBJ2-5,-,TGTGCCAGCAGCGTAGATCCGAGAAAAGAGACCCAGTACTTC,CASSVDPRKETQYF
few,TRBV27,TRBJ2-7,TRBD2,TGTGCCAGCACTACCTCAGCGGGAGGCGAGCAGTACTTC,CASTTSAGGEQYF
-,TRBV7-3,TRBJ2-1,TRBD1,TGTGCCAGCAGCTTCCCGGAGCGCATGGGACAGGGGTACAATGAGCAGTTCTTC,CASSFPERMGQGYNEQFF
-,TRBV5-1,TRBJ2-1,-,TGCGCCAGCAGCTTGGAAAGGGGGGGCTCCTACAATGAGCAGTTCTTC,CASSLERGGSYNEQFF
-,TRBV7-7,TRBJ2-7,-,TGTGCCAGCAGCTTAGGGGGGGGCCCCTCCGGCGAGCAGTACTTC,CASSLGGGPSGEQYF
-,TRBV7-2,TRBJ1-1,-,TGTGCCAGCAGCTTAATGCGGGACACTGAAGCTTTCTTT,CASSLMRDTEAFF
-,TRBV27,TRBJ1-3,-,TGTGCCAGCAGTTTACGGGGAAGATCTGGAAACACCATATATTTT,CASSLRGRSGNTIYF
-,TRBV21-1,TRBJ1-2,-,TGTGCCAGCAGATGGGACAGGGCTATACATGGCTACACCTTC,CASRWDRAIHGYTF
-,TRBV9,TRBJ1-1,TRBD1,TGTGCCAGCAACGGACAGGGGCCGAACACTGAAGCTTTCTTT,CASNGQGPNTEAFF
-,TRBV16,TRBJ1-1,-,TGTGCCAGCAGCCGTAAACACCCCTTGAACACTGAAGCTTTCTTT,CASSRKHPLNTEAFF
-,TRBV6-5,TRBJ1-4,-,TGTGCCAGCCGGCCTCCCGACGGGGAAAAACTGTTTTTT,CASRPPDGEKLFF
-,TRBV6-5,TRBJ2-7,-,TGTGCCAGCAGTTACAGTCGGGAGTACCCCTACGAGCAGTACTTC,CASSYSREYPYEQYF
-,TRBV2,TRBJ1-1,TRBD1,TGTGCCAGCCCCCCGGGACAGGGTCCCTTT,CASPPGQGPF
few,TRBV4-3,TRBJ2-3,-,TGCGCCAGCAGCCACATAGATCCCGGGAGAACAGATACGCAGTATTTT,CASSHIDPGRTDTQYF
-,TRBV5-4,TRBJ2-3,TRBD1,TGTGCCAGCAGCTTCGCGACAGGGAAGGCCACAGATACGCAGTATTTT,CASSFATGKATDTQYF
-,TRBV4-3,TRBJ2-1,-,TGCGCCAGCAAGAGCCGGGTAGAAAGCTCCTACAATGAGCAGTTCTTC,CASKSRVESSYNEQFF
-,TRBV6-1,TRBJ2-3,TRBD2,TGTGCCAGCAGTGGACTAGCGGGAGGGCCAGATACGCAGTATTTT,CASSGLAGGPDTQYF